Given below is one T cell receptor (beta chain) in context. This entry belongs to a study of blood T cell repertoires in COVID-19. Overall study: The study drew acute and convalescent COVID-19 samples from the United States, Italy and Spain. T cells, B-cell-depleted T cells, or PBMCs supplied cDNA or gDNA.

Authors' processing steps: Counts of nucleated cells, estimated from reference gene primer amplification, were obtained. The data were produced by immunoSEQ multiplex PCR, yet TCRdb's version contains in-frame clones alone and is incomplete. V and J calls and clone size are as listed in that table; D and trimming were resolved from the DNA. The sample has tens of thousands of clones, 78% seen once; the top ten hold 30% to 40%. The CDR3 sequence is 14 residues long. V gave up 0 bases and J gave up 4 bases, with 11 bases separating them. The V gene's germline CDR1 is SGHTS and CDR2 YDEGEE. The chain is built from TRBV5-8 and TRBJ2-7; the D gene is possibly TRBD2 (6 bases). This receptor was taken from a man older than 75 with acute or convalescent COVID-19. Sequencing input: peripheral blood. In nucleotides, the CDR3 is TGTGCCAGCAGCTTGGGGGGACTCAATTACGAGCAGTACTTC. Protein product: CASSLGGLNYEQYF. Filled out from reference TRBV5-8 and TRBJ2-7, the complete variable domain reads EAGVTQSPTHLIKTRGQQATLRCSPISGHTSVYWYQQALGLGLQFLLWYDEGEERNRGNFPPRFSGRQFPNYSSELNVNALELEDSALYLCASSLGGLNYEQYFGPGTRLTVT.